These T cell receptor beta chains were read from a single sample in a study of T cells in localized non-small cell lung cancer. TCRdb's table, derived via immunoSEQ multiplex PCR, lists solely in-frame clones and lacks some. This sample has some 78,000 clones, with about four fifths found just once. Sequences were derived from peripheral blood, sampled before any cancer treatment. These receptors were collected from a man aged 40 to 70 with stage I lung adenocarcinoma. Each CDR3 is given with its conserved first and last residue. The D gene is left open where the match is weak. Clone size appears in some rows only: once, few, many, or a class for an expanded clone.

J: TRBJ2-1; V: TRBV6-1; size: NA; D: TRBD1; DNA: TGTGCCAGCAGTGATCAGCAGGGGGAGTACAATGAGCAGTTCTTC; CDR3: CASSDQQGEYNEQFF
J: TRBJ1-2; V: TRBV2; size: few; D: NA; DNA: TGTGCCAGCAGTGAGTACACCCCCAACTATGGCTACACCTTC; CDR3: CASSEYTPNYGYTF
J: TRBJ1-1; V: TRBV5-4; size: NA; D: NA; DNA: TGTGCCAGCAGCTCGGGACGGGTCGCTGAAGCTTTCTTT; CDR3: CASSSGRVAEAFF
J: TRBJ1-1; V: TRBV19; size: NA; D: NA; DNA: TGTGCCAGTAGCTACGGACAGCTGAACACTGAAGCTTTCTTT; CDR3: CASSYGQLNTEAFF
J: TRBJ1-2; V: TRBV7-2; size: NA; D: NA; DNA: TGTGCCAGCCGCACCAGTGGGCGGGGGACGAGGGGCTACACCTTC; CDR3: CASRTSGRGTRGYTF
J: TRBJ2-7; V: TRBV6-5; size: NA; D: NA; DNA: TGTGCCAGCAGTCGAGCCCGGGGATCCTACGAGCAGTACTTC; CDR3: CASSRARGSYEQYF
J: TRBJ1-5; V: TRBV4-1; size: NA; D: NA; DNA: TGCGCCAGCAGCCAGCGACTTTTGGGGGGGTCTAGCAATCAGCCCCAGCATTTT; CDR3: CASSQRLLGGSSNQPQHF
J: TRBJ2-6; V: TRBV11-1; size: NA; D: NA; DNA: TGTGCCAGCATCGGGTCGACTGGGGCCAACGTCCTGACTTTC; CDR3: CASIGSTGANVLTF
J: TRBJ2-5; V: TRBV6-4; size: NA; D: TRBD2; DNA: TGTGCCAGCAGGCCACTGCCAGTAGCGGGGGAGCTGAGAGAGACCCAGTACTTC; CDR3: CASRPLPVAGELRETQYF
J: TRBJ2-2; V: TRBV9; size: NA; D: NA; DNA: TGTGCCAGCAGCGTAGGAAACGGCGTATCTCCCGGGGAGCTGTTTTTT; CDR3: CASSVGNGVSPGELFF
J: TRBJ1-2; V: TRBV27; size: NA; D: NA; DNA: TGTGCCAGCAGTTCCGCGGGGGAGGGAAAGGATATCTATGGCTACACCTTC; CDR3: CASSSAGEGKDIYGYTF
J: TRBJ1-1; V: TRBV19; size: NA; D: NA; DNA: TGTGCCAGTAGTATGGGGGCAGCCTCCCGTCAAGCTTTCTTT; CDR3: CASSMGAASRQAFF
J: TRBJ2-3; V: TRBV19; size: few; D: NA; DNA: TGTGCCAGTAGTATTGACGAGATGGGGACACCTTCGTTTCCGGGGACAGATACGCAGTATTTT; CDR3: CASSIDEMGTPSFPGTDTQYF
J: TRBJ2-2; V: TRBV9; size: NA; D: TRBD1; DNA: TGTGCCAGCAGGGCAGGGGGAGGGGAGCTGTTTTTT; CDR3: CASRAGGGELFF
J: TRBJ1-1; V: TRBV2; size: NA; D: NA; DNA: TGTGCCAGCAGGATACCGACGGCTAACACTGAAGCTTTCTTT; CDR3: CASRIPTANTEAFF
J: TRBJ2-5; V: TRBV6-1; size: NA; D: NA; DNA: TGTGCCAGCAGTGAGGACGGGCAGGGGATGTGGGAGACCCAGTACTTC; CDR3: CASSEDGQGMWETQYF
J: TRBJ1-3; V: TRBV4-3; size: once; D: NA; DNA: TGCGCCAGCAGCCCGAATAGTGTTGCTGGAAACACCATATATTTT; CDR3: CASSPNSVAGNTIYF
J: TRBJ1-1; V: TRBV9; size: NA; D: NA; DNA: TGTGCCAGCAGCTTCTCAGAGGGCACTGAAGCTTTCTTT; CDR3: CASSFSEGTEAFF
J: TRBJ1-5; V: TRBV10-1; size: few; D: NA; DNA: TGCGCCAGCAGTGAAACAGGGAGCAATCAGCCCCAGCATTTT; CDR3: CASSETGSNQPQHF
J: TRBJ2-5; V: TRBV5-1; size: NA; D: NA; DNA: TGCGCCAGCAGCTCCCTCACGGGCTTACAAGAGACCCAGTACTTC; CDR3: CASSSLTGLQETQYF
J: TRBJ1-5; V: TRBV19; size: few; D: TRBD1; DNA: TGTGCCACCCGGGACAGGGGCGTGAGCAATCAGCCCCAGCATTTT; CDR3: CATRDRGVSNQPQHF
J: TRBJ2-1; V: TRBV15; size: NA; D: TRBD2; DNA: TGTGCCACCAGTGAAGGCGGGGGGGCCTATGAGCAGTTCTTC; CDR3: CATSEGGGAYEQFF
J: TRBJ1-1; V: TRBV5-6; size: NA; D: TRBD1; DNA: TGTGCCAGCAGCCCGAAGACAGGGTGGGACACTGAAGCTTTCTTT; CDR3: CASSPKTGWDTEAFF
J: TRBJ2-2; V: TRBV28; size: NA; D: TRBD1; DNA: TGTGCCAGCAGTTTACCCCCAGGGGGTAGTTTGGCGACCGGGGAGCTGTTTTTT; CDR3: CASSLPPGGSLATGELFF
J: TRBJ2-6; V: TRBV10-3; size: NA; D: TRBD1; DNA: TGTGCCATCAGGCCCCAGGGGGCCCAGAGCTCTGGGGCCAACGTCCTGACTTTC; CDR3: CAIRPQGAQSSGANVLTF
J: TRBJ2-3; V: TRBV5-6; size: NA; D: TRBD2; DNA: TGTGCCAGCAGCCATGGCGGGAGGGGGCCTTGGGTACAGTATTTT; CDR3: CASSHGGRGPWVQYF
J: TRBJ2-1; V: TRBV27; size: NA; D: TRBD2; DNA: TGTGCCAGCTTCAGCGGGAGAATTAACAATGAGCAGTTCTTC; CDR3: CASFSGRINNEQFF
J: TRBJ2-5; V: TRBV5-1; size: NA; D: NA; DNA: TGCGCCAGCAGCTCCCTAGGCTTAGGTACCGAGACCCAGTACTTC; CDR3: CASSSLGLGTETQYF
J: TRBJ2-2; V: TRBV28; size: NA; D: TRBD2; DNA: TGTGCCAGCATACCTAGCGGGAGGCCCACCACCGGGGAGCTGTTTTTT; CDR3: CASIPSGRPTTGELFF
J: TRBJ2-7; V: TRBV2; size: NA; D: NA; DNA: TGTGCCAGCAGTGAAGGGGGCTACGAGCAGTACTTC; CDR3: CASSEGGYEQYF
J: TRBJ2-3; V: TRBV2; size: NA; D: TRBD2; DNA: TGTGCCAGCAGTGATGGGACTAGCGGGGCGGCTGGGGATACGCAGTATTTT; CDR3: CASSDGTSGAAGDTQYF
J: TRBJ2-7; V: TRBV4-1; size: NA; D: NA; DNA: TGCGCCAGCAGCCAAGAAGGGCCGGTGAGGGAGCAGTACTTC; CDR3: CASSQEGPVREQYF
J: TRBJ1-2; V: TRBV18; size: NA; D: TRBD1; DNA: TGTGCCAGCTCACCATCCGGGACAGGCAGTGGCTACACCTTC; CDR3: CASSPSGTGSGYTF
J: TRBJ1-2; V: TRBV9; size: NA; D: NA; DNA: TGTGCCAGCAGCGTAGTCCCAGGGGACTATGGCTACACCTTC; CDR3: CASSVVPGDYGYTF
J: TRBJ1-2; V: TRBV7-2; size: NA; D: TRBD1; DNA: TGTGCCAGCAGCTTAGCTGGGACAGGGGCCCTGGGTGGCTACACCTTC; CDR3: CASSLAGTGALGGYTF
J: TRBJ2-7; V: TRBV30; size: NA; D: NA; DNA: TGTGCCTACGATACGGGTTTGAACTACGAGCAGTACTTC; CDR3: CAYDTGLNYEQYF
J: TRBJ1-1; V: TRBV5-4; size: NA; D: NA; DNA: TGTGCCAGCAGCTCCTCGGGGGGGTACAATACTGAAGCTTTCTTT; CDR3: CASSSSGGYNTEAFF
J: TRBJ1-1; V: TRBV5-4; size: few; D: NA; DNA: TGTGCCAGCAGCTCCCCCGGGACATTTCAGACTGAAGCTTTCTTT; CDR3: CASSSPGTFQTEAFF
J: TRBJ1-2; V: TRBV6-6; size: NA; D: NA; DNA: TGTGCCAGCAGTTACGACCGGTGGACGAGCTATGGCTACACCTTC; CDR3: CASSYDRWTSYGYTF
J: TRBJ2-7; V: TRBV5-1; size: NA; D: NA; DNA: TGCGCCAGCAGAGACAGACAAGGCTACGAGCAGTACTTC; CDR3: CASRDRQGYEQYF
J: TRBJ2-1; V: TRBV2; size: NA; D: TRBD1; DNA: TGTGCCAGCAGCTTAGACAGGGGGTCCTACAATGAGCAGTTCTTC; CDR3: CASSLDRGSYNEQFF
J: TRBJ2-7; V: TRBV28; size: once; D: NA; DNA: TGTGCCAGCAGTTCTTTGGTAGAGACCTACGAGCAGTACTTC; CDR3: CASSSLVETYEQYF
J: TRBJ2-1; V: TRBV28; size: few; D: TRBD2; DNA: TGTGCCAGCAGGCAAGGGGGACTAGCGGGATTGGATGAGCAGTTCTTC; CDR3: CASRQGGLAGLDEQFF
J: TRBJ1-2; V: TRBV28; size: once; D: NA; DNA: TGTGCCAGCAGTTTCCCAGGAGGAGACTATGGCTACACCTTC; CDR3: CASSFPGGDYGYTF
J: TRBJ2-2; V: TRBV29-1; size: NA; D: TRBD1; DNA: TGCAGCGTACGAACCGGGACAGCCTCCGTCGGGGAGCTGTTTTTT; CDR3: CSVRTGTASVGELFF
J: TRBJ1-5; V: TRBV5-1; size: NA; D: NA; DNA: TGCGCCAGCAGCTTGGCGGGCAGGGCCAATCAGCCCCAGCATTTT; CDR3: CASSLAGRANQPQHF
J: TRBJ1-1; V: TRBV27; size: NA; D: NA; DNA: TGTGCCAGCAGTTCACTACAGGCGGTGAACACTGAAGCTTTCTTT; CDR3: CASSSLQAVNTEAFF
J: TRBJ1-5; V: TRBV7-9; size: NA; D: TRBD1; DNA: TGTGCCAGCAGCCTCTGGACAGGGAGTCAGCCCCAGCATTTT; CDR3: CASSLWTGSQPQHF
J: TRBJ1-5; V: TRBV27; size: NA; D: NA; DNA: TGTGCCAGCAGTACAGATAGCAATCAGCCCCAGCATTTT; CDR3: CASSTDSNQPQHF